The next 24 T cell receptor beta chains were all read from a single sample in a study of blood T cells in healthy people across ages (dated by TCRdb to the mid-2010s). Library generation was performed with 5' RACE. Instrument used: Illumina HiSeq 2500. A second roughly 6 to 12 cycle PCR used a sample-barcoded 5' primer and a J-beta primer mix. The public sequencing data were trimmed at Q25 with fastp and processed into clonotypes with MiXCR by TCRdb, which kept only in-frame beta chains. All rows with the same CDR3 protein become a single entry with the most common DNA and genes. In all, the sample holds some 930,000 distinct CDR3 sequences, and about 27% of those were seen once. The ten largest clones represent roughly a tenth of the sample. The same sample was also used in a study of T cells of mothers and their children.

The sequenced sample was blood. All receptors derive from a woman in her 40s in good health.

This clonotype has ten or more counts. The chain joins TRBV3-1 to TRBJ2-5; D is possibly TRBD2 (5 bases). The CDR3 totals 14 residues. The germline V and J ends were trimmed by 0 bases and 3 bases, with 8 bases remaining between them. Germline-derived CDR1 and CDR2 are LGHDT and YNNKEL (reference sequence). CDR3 sequence: CASSQDPGKETQYF. In DNA form, the CDR3 reads TGTGCCAGCAGCCAAGATCCCGGGAAAGAGACCCAGTACTTC.

The J gene is TRBJ2-3, the V gene TRBV7-6, with 9 bases lining up with TRBD2. V dropped 3 bases and J dropped 1; count of bases not matched to a gene: 8. Germline CDR1 reads SGHVS; CDR2 reads FNYEAQ. This CDR3 has 17 amino acids. The CDR3 region is CASSFSGGGVGTDTQYF. The DNA for the CDR3 is TGTGCCAGCAGCTTCAGCGGCGGGGGGGTTGGCACAGATACGCAGTATTTT.

This clonotype was observed a few times. This chain links TRBV7-2 with TRBJ2-3; no firm D call. Per germline, CDR1 SGHTA and CDR2 FQGNSA. The CDR3 has 12 amino acids. V was clipped by 5 bases and J by 6 bases, with 9 bases between them. In nucleotides, the CDR3 is TGTGCCAGCAGCGCAGCAAGGGATACGCAGTATTTT. It encodes CASSAARDTQYF. The full variable domain, rest sourced from reference TRBV7-2 and TRBJ2-3, is GAGVSQSPSNKVTEKGKDVELRCDPISGHTALYWYRQSLGQGLEFLIYFQGNSAPDKSGLPSDRFSAERTGGSVSTLTIQRTQQEDSAVYLCASSAARDTQYFGPGTRLTVL.

For this clonotype: Given a much more abundant clone one base away, this may be a read error. V is TRBV10-3 and J is TRBJ1-2; D remains unclear. This CDR3 has 17 residues. CDR1 and CDR2 (germline): ENHRY, SYGVKD. The V and J ends lost 0 bases and 6 bases respectively, with 20 bases between them. CDR3 region: CAISESGGGHGNHGYTF. CDR3 nucleotides: TGTGCCATCAGTGAGTCGGGAGGAGGTCACGGAAACCATGGCTACACCTTC.

This chain uses TRBV6-1 with TRBJ2-1; 7 nucleotides match TRBD1. The CDR3 runs to 17 residues. Germline CDR1 reads MNHNS; CDR2 reads SASEGT. Unmatched junction bases numbered 16, after V lost 4 bases and J lost 7 bases. The CDR3 region has the DNA TGTGCCAGCAGTGGACAGGGTCGCGGTAGCGTGCTAAATGAGCAGTTCTTC. Its translation is CASSGQGRGSVLNEQFF.

The rearrangement joins TRBV9 to TRBJ2-3; D gene uncertain. V gave up 0 bases and J gave up 0 bases, with 5 bases separating them. This CDR3 is 14 amino acids long. Germline CDR1 and CDR2: SGDLS and YYNGEE. This CDR3 reads CASSVVTSTDTQYF. The CDR3, as DNA: TGTGCCAGCAGCGTAGTTACCAGCACAGATACGCAGTATTTT.

This clonotype was detected ten times or more. This chain connects TRBV20-1 to TRBJ2-7, with 8 bases matching TRBD1. The CDR3 covers 16 residues. V lost 0 bases, J lost 2 bases, and 9 bases stayed unmatched. Per germline, CDR1 DFQATT and CDR2 SNEGSKA (reference sequence). The CDR3 loop reads CSARDDFRDRTYEQYF. The CDR3 nucleotides read TGCAGTGCTAGAGACGATTTCAGGGACAGGACCTACGAGCAGTACTTC.

V gene TRBV12-3 or TRBV12-4 combines with J gene TRBJ2-7; TRBD2 is a possible D gene (7 bases). Trimming cost V 1 base and J 6 bases, with 10 bases left between them. This CDR3 region has 13 residues. The CDR3: CASSLDGGAEQYF. CDR3 DNA sequence: TGTGCCAGCAGTTTAGATGGGGGGGCCGAGCAGTACTTC.

This clonotype occurred many times. The chain links TRBV28 to TRBJ2-7, with D hard to call. The CDR3 sequence is 14 residues long. V lost 8 bases, J lost 0 bases, and 14 bases lay in between. The germline V gene has CDR1 MDHEN and CDR2 SYDVKM. The DNA of the CDR3 is TGTGCCAGCCGTTCTCAGCAGAGCTCCTACGAGCAGTACTTC. As protein: CASRSQQSSYEQYF. Filled out from reference TRBV28 and TRBJ2-7, the complete variable domain reads DVKVTQSSRYLVKRTGEKVFLECVQDMDHENMFWYRQDPGLGLRLIYFSYDVKMKEKGDIPEGYSVSREKKERFSLILESASTNQTSMYLCASRSQQSSYEQYFGPGTRLTVT.

The V and J genes are TRBV10-3 and TRBJ2-1; no clear D. Germline assignment: CDR1 ENHRY and CDR2 SYGVKD. V lost 9 bases and J 0 bases, leaving 15 bases between the germline ends. The CDR3 runs to 15 residues. CDR3 protein: CAIGPERGSYNEQFF. In nucleotides, the CDR3 is TGTGCCATAGGCCCGGAGCGCGGCTCCTACAATGAGCAGTTCTTC.

This clonotype was seen repeatedly, ten times or more. The gene calls are TRBV25-1 and TRBJ1-1, with TRBD1 as a possible D gene (6 bases). V lost 4 bases and J 1 base, leaving 10 bases between the germline ends. Germline V gene lookup returns CDR1 MGHDK and CDR2 SYGVNS. The CDR3 is made up of 14 amino acids. The CDR3 sequence: CASSGGQSNTEAFF. The CDR3 bases are TGTGCCAGCAGTGGTGGACAGTCGAACACTGAAGCTTTCTTT.

This chain joins TRBV12-3 or TRBV12-4 and TRBJ2-7; a possible D gene is TRBD2 (5 bases). The CDR3 loop spans 13 amino acids. Trimming took off 2 bases at V and 6 bases at J, with 11 bases between the two ends. The CDR3 loop reads CASSLFGVTEQYF. The CDR3 DNA sequence: TGTGCCAGCAGTTTATTCGGGGTGACCGAGCAGTACTTC.

The chain has TRBV28 and TRBJ1-1; possible D gene TRBD1, 6 bases. Germline V gene data show CDR1 as MDHEN and CDR2 as SYDVKM. The germline V and J ends were trimmed by 6 bases and 10 bases, with 21 bases remaining between them. The CDR3 is 14 residues long. The DNA for the CDR3 is TGTGCCAGCAGAAGCACAGGGAGTGTTTCGGCAGCTTTCTTT. Encoded protein: CASRSTGSVSAAFF.

The count of this clonotype is one. With a much larger clone just one base away, this may be a read error. The rearrangement joins TRBV5-1 to TRBJ2-1; 10 positions match TRBD1. Germline CDR1 SGHRS, CDR2 YFSETQ. The CDR3 sequence is 14 residues long. The V gene end was trimmed by 5 bases and the J gene end by 7 bases; junction bases not matched to a gene: 6. Here the CDR3 reads CASSTGQGSNEQFF. CDR3 bases: TGCGCCAGCAGTACGGGACAGGGGTCGAATGAGCAGTTCTTC.

This clonotype was seen many times. The chain recombines TRBV7-2 with TRBJ2-5; 7 bases align to TRBD2. This CDR3 region has 14 residues. CDR1 is SGHTA and CDR2 is FQGNSA in the germline V gene. V dropped 5 bases and J dropped 4; count of bases not matched to a gene: 7. CDR3 protein: CASSETGGRETQYF. The CDR3 nucleotides are TGTGCCAGCAGCGAGACGGGGGGTAGAGAGACCCAGTACTTC.

The genes are TRBV12-3 or TRBV12-4 and TRBJ2-3; no clear D. This CDR3 has 15 amino acids. V lost 1 base and J 4 bases, leaving 12 bases between the germline ends. CDR3: CASSLGLATADTQYF. The CDR3 DNA reads TGTGCCAGCAGTTTAGGACTCGCCACGGCAGATACGCAGTATTTT.

The chain joins TRBV14 to TRBJ1-4; D might be TRBD1 (5 bases). V shed 3 bases and J shed 7 bases, with 12 bases lying between them. The V gene's germline CDR1 is SGHDN and CDR2 FVKESK. The CDR3 spans 14 residues. The CDR3 loop reads CASSHPSGGEKLFF. The CDR3 DNA follows: TGTGCCAGCAGCCACCCTTCGGGGGGTGAAAAACTGTTTTTT.

The chain is built from TRBV18 and TRBJ2-1; D gene ambiguous. CDR1 and CDR2 from the germline V gene are KGHSH and LQKENI. The CDR3 is 17 amino acids. Trimming stripped 6 bases from V and 0 bases from J, with 18 bases between. Here the CDR3 reads CASSPTVVRSSYNEQFF. The CDR3 region has the DNA TGTGCCAGCTCGCCAACCGTCGTCCGGAGCTCCTACAATGAGCAGTTCTTC.

For this clonotype: This CDR3 is missing its conserved last phenylalanine or tryptophan, likely due to a read error. The chain has TRBV12-3 or TRBV12-4 and TRBJ2-7; D might be TRBD2 (5 bases). CDR3 length: 14 residues. V gave up 3 bases and J gave up 5 bases, with 14 bases separating them. The CDR3 DNA reads TGTGCCAGCAGTTTGTCTGGACGGGGAGACGAGCAGTACTCC. This gives the protein CASSLSGRGDEQYS.

The chain couples TRBV15 to TRBJ2-2; D is undetermined. The CDR3 is made up of 13 amino acids. V was trimmed by 5 bases and J by 0 bases, leaving 4 bases between them. Germline V CDR1 and CDR2: LNHNV, YYDKDF (reference sequence). The CDR3 reads CATSGANTGELFF. In nucleotides, the CDR3 is TGTGCCACCAGCGGAGCGAACACCGGGGAGCTGTTTTTT.

Only a few counts were recorded for this clonotype. The chain combines TRBV10-3 with TRBJ1-2; TRBD1 agrees at 7 bases. The junction had 3 bases not matched to a gene; V was cut back by 5 bases and J by 3 bases. This CDR3 spans 13 amino acids. In germline, CDR1 is ENHRY, CDR2 SYGVKD. The CDR3 loop reads CAISNTGDYGYTF. For the CDR3, the DNA is TGTGCCATCAGTAACACAGGGGACTATGGCTACACCTTC.

At least ten counts were recorded for this clonotype. The CDR3 sequence: CASRPGFSYNEQFF. The CDR3 DNA follows: TGTGCCAGCAGGCCGGGCTTTTCCTACAATGAGCAGTTCTTC. The gene calls are TRBV2 and TRBJ2-1, with D uncertain. The V gene's germline CDR1 is SNHLY and CDR2 FYNNEI. Between the trimmed V and J ends, which lost 6 bases and 1 base, there was a span of 10 bases. This CDR3 comprises 14 residues.

This clonotype was recorded many times. The V call is TRBV5-6, the J call TRBJ2-7; D gene ambiguous. This CDR3 spans 15 amino acids. Germline V gene sequence: CDR1 SGHDT, CDR2 YYEEEE. V was cut by 3 bases and J by 2 bases, with 15 bases left in between. CDR3 in DNA: TGTGCCAGCAGCTCCCGAGCCATCGGCCCCTACGAGCAGTACTTC. This translates into CASSSRAIGPYEQYF.

As concerns this clonotype: A read error may be the cause here, since a much bigger clone is one base away. The chain employs TRBV10-3 and TRBJ2-5; D perhaps matches TRBD1 (6 bases). The germline V gene encodes CDR1 ENHRY and CDR2 SYGVKD. The CDR3 extends over 14 amino acids. CDR3 in amino acids: CAVSEYPFEGEQYF. DNA of the CDR3: TGTGCCGTCAGTGAGTACCCTTTCGAGGGGGAGCAGTACTTC.